The present T cell receptor (beta chain) was sequenced within a study of T cell repertoires in cytomegalovirus infection. Overall study context: CMV infection plus the matching HLA type was flagged by public TCR beta signatures. Study-wide results and limits: CMV-specific HLA-C-restricted TCR beta clonotypes dominated the ex vivo response.

The CDR3 is 14 residues long. V was trimmed by 0 bases and J by 4 bases, leaving 11 bases between them. CDR1 DFQATT and CDR2 SNEGSKA come from the germline V gene (reference sequence). This clonotype was seen a few times. Its antigen is unidentified. TCRdb reanalysed the reads using MiXCR and keeps one entry per CDR3 protein. The sample lists over 100,000 distinct CDR3 sequences; approximately 28% were seen once. The chain uses TRBV20-1 and TRBJ2-3; D ambiguous. This receptor was taken from a human donor in good health (CMV status not recorded). Some clones in this sample may be carry-over from other donors' samples. The sample consisted of CD8+ T cells from cultured PBMCs, taken from culture after CMV antigen stimulation. The DNA of the CDR3 is TGCAGTGCTAGAGATCCCCTAGGGTCAGATACGCAGTATTTT. Its protein product is CSARDPLGSDTQYF.